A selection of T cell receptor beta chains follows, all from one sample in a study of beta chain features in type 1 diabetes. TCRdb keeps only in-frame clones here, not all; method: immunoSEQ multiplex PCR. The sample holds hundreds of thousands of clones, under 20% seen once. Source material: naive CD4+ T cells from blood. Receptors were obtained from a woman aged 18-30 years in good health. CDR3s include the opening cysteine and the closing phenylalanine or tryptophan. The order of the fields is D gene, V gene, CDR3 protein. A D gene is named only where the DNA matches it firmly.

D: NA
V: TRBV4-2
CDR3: CASSQESLAGVGDTQYF

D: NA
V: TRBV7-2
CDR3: CASSLWGSNQPQHF

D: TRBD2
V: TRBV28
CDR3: CASSLGPGGMEETQYF

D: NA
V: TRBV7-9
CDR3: CASSLSKEFF

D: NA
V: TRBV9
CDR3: CASSVDGISSGANVLTF

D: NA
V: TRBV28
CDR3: CASSLAVAEYNEQFF

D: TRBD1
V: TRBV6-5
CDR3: CASSYRTGSGQPQHF

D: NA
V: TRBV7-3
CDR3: CASSLKGWGSDDTQYF

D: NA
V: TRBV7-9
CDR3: CASSLMFGGEELFF

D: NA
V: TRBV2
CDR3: CASSEASGGADTEAFF

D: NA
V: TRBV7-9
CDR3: CASSLVGRLRIRSSYEQYF

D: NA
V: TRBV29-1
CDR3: CSVEGQGLAEAFF

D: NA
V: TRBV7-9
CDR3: CASSLAFPGETQYF

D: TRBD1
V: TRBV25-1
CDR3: CASSGYRGNEQFF

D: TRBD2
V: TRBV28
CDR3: CASSTSGRGTDTQYF

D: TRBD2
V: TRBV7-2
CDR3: CASSLGTSQPLRQFF

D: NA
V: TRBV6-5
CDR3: CASSWTENTEAFF

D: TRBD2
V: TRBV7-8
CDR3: CASSPGTRSHNEQFF

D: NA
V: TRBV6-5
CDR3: CASSSTNEQYF

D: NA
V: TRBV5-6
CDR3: CASSLGLAKNIQYF

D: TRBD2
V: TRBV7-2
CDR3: CASSFGLAGDEQYF

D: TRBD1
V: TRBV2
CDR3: CASTADRGSNNEQFF

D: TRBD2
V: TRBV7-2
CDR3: CASSFAGTSGSTGELFF

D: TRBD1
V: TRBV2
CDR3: CASSPDRAEQYF

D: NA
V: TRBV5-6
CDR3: CASSLGGGTSTDTQYF

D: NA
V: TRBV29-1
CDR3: CSVGDSWGYTF

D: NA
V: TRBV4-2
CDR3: CASSQDTAETQYF

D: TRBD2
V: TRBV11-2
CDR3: CASSPRTSGNYEQYF

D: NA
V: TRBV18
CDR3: CASSGGRDNEQFF

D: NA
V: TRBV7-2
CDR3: CASSFYSTDTQYF

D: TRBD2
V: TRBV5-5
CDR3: CASSFGLAGVIEQYF

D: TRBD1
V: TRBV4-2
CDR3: CASSQDGTGFFYEQYF

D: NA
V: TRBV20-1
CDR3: CSARGDQPQHF

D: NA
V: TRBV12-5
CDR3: CASAGGIGTEAFF

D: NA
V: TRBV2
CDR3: CASSGGLGTHEQYF

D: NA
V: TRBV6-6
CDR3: CASSYEGVTGELFF

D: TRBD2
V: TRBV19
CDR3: CASSTQAIPGGQETQYF

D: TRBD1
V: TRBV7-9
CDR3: CASSYTGQGQETQYF

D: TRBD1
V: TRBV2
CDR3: CASSGAGQGALNYGYTF

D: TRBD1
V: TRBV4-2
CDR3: CASSPLDRAGNTIYF

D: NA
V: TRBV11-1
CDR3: CASGRWENTGELFF

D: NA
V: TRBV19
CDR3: CASSIRSRRTEAFF

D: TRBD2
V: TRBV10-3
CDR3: CAISESAGGYHEQFF

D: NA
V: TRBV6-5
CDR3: CASSADVGEAFF

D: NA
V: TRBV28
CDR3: CASSLWGPRQYF

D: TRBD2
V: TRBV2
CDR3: CASNLPSGSGNEQYF

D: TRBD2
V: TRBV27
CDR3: CASSRTSEPPYEQYF

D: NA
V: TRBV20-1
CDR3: CSVGRGHTIYF

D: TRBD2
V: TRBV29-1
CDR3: CSVTGLRAGELFF

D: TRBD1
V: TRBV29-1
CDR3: CSVALSWGDRENTEAFF

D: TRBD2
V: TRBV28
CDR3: CASSLRSWRTSELQETQYF

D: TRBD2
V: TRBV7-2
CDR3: CASSPPASGTRETQYF

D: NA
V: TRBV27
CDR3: CASSPLLGGSGANVLTF

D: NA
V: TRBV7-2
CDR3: CASSLAGVQETQYF

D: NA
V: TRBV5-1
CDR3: CASSLAIRENEQFF

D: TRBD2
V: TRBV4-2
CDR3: CASSRFSGVQETQYF

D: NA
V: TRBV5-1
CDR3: CASSSPGTYEQYF